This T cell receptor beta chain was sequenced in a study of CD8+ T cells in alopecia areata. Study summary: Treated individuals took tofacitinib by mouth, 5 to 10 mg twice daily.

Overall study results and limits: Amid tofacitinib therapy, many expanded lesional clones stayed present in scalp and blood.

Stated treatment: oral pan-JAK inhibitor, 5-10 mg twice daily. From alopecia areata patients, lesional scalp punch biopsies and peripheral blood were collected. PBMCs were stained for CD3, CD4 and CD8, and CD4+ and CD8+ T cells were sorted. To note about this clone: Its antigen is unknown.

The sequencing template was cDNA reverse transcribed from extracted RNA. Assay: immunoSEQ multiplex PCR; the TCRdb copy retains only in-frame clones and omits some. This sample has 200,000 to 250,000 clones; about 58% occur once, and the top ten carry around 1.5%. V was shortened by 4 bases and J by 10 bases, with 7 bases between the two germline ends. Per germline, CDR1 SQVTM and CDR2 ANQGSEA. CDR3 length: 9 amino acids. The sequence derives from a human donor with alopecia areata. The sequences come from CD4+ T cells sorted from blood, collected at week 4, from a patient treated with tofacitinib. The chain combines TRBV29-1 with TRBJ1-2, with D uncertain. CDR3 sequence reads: CSVGRDYTF. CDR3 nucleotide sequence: TGCAGCGTTGGGAGGGACTACACCTTC. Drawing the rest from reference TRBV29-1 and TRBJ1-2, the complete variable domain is SAVISQKPSRDICQRGTSLTIQCQVDSQVTMMFWYRQQPGQSLTLIATANQGSEATYESGFVIDKFPISRPNLTFSTLTVSNMSPEDSSIYLCSVGRDYTFGSGTRLTVV.